These 20 T cell receptor beta chains came from one sample sequenced in a study of blood T cell repertoires in COVID-19. The protocol was immunoSEQ multiplex PCR, while the TCRdb copy is restricted to in-frame clones and leaves out a portion. The data hold tens of thousands of clones, with approximately 89% observed a single time. Input material: peripheral blood. These receptors came from a woman older than 75 with acute or convalescent COVID-19.

The chain has TRBV10-3 and TRBJ2-7; 7 nucleotides align to TRBD1. V shed 2 bases, J shed 3 bases, and the junction held 13 bases outside the gene matches. Germline CDR1 ENHRY, CDR2 SYGVKD. The CDR3 has 17 residues. In nucleotides, the CDR3 is TGTGCCATCAGTGAGGGGGCTGTCGGGACAGACATCTACGAGCAGTACTTC. Its protein product is CAISEGAVGTDIYEQYF.

The rearrangement joins TRBV5-4 to TRBJ2-7; 13 bases are shared with TRBD2. V was clipped by 4 bases and J by 7 bases; unmatched bases: 8. Germline CDR1 SGHNT, CDR2 YYREEE (reference sequence). The CDR3 loop spans 15 amino acids. The CDR3: CASSHPGLAGWEQYF. CDR3 coding DNA: TGTGCCAGCAGCCACCCGGGACTAGCGGGGTGGGAGCAGTACTTC.

This clone appeared once. The chain joins TRBV14 to TRBJ1-6; 7 nucleotides agree with TRBD1. The germline V gene has CDR1 SGHDN and CDR2 FVKESK. V dropped 1 base and J dropped 9; count of bases not matched to a gene: 6. There are 15 residues in the CDR3. The CDR3 nucleotides are TGTGCCAGCAGCCAAGGAGGGGGCAATGGTTCACCCCTCCACTTT. The encoded protein is CASSQGGGNGSPLHF.

This clone was seen a single time. The chain recombines TRBV7-6 with TRBJ2-3; D call uncertain. The CDR3 contains 14 residues. Between the trimmed V and J ends, which lost 6 bases and 2 bases, there was a span of 12 bases. CDR1 is SGHVS, CDR2 FNYEAQ, per germline. CDR3 region: CASSRGGYTDTQYF. CDR3 DNA: TGTGCCAGCAGTCGCGGTGGCTACACAGATACGCAGTATTTT.

J is TRBJ2-5 and V is TRBV2, with 11 bases that match TRBD2. Germline V lookup: CDR1 SNHLY, CDR2 FYNNEI. This CDR3 is built from 14 residues. The junction had 2 bases not matched to a gene; V was cut back by 6 bases and J by 2 bases. CDR3 sequence reads: CASRRLAGQETQYF. CDR3 sequence (DNA): TGTGCCAGCAGAAGACTAGCGGGGCAAGAGACCCAGTACTTC.

This clone turned up a few times. The CDR3 DNA is TGCGCCAGCAGTGATATGACTAGCGGGGTAAATGAGCAGTTCTTC. It translates to CASSDMTSGVNEQFF. The V and J genes are TRBV10-1 and TRBJ2-1, with 11 bases that match TRBD2. Trimming cost V 3 bases and J 7 bases; bases outside gene matches: 5. CDR3 length: 15 amino acids. Germline CDR1 and CDR2: WNHNN and SYGVQD (reference sequence).

CDR3 in DNA: TGCAGCGTTGCGGCGGCAGGGCTTAATGAGCAGTTCTTC. It translates to CSVAAAGLNEQFF. The genes are TRBV29-1 and TRBJ2-1; maybe TRBD1 (5 bases). This CDR3 contains 13 residues. Trimming shortened V by 4 bases and J by 7 bases, and 14 bases separated the two germline ends. Germline V gene data show CDR1 as SQVTM and CDR2 as ANQGSEA.

This chain connects TRBV29-1 to TRBJ1-1; possibly TRBD1 for D (5 bases). The germline CDR1 and CDR2 sequences are SQVTM and ANQGSEA. The CDR3 loop spans 13 amino acids. The ends were cut back, 6 bases at V and 4 bases at J, with 15 bases in the middle. The CDR3 DNA follows: TGCAGCGTCCTGACCCAAGGGGTCACTGAAGCTTTCTTT. Amino acid sequence: CSVLTQGVTEAFF.

V gene TRBV21-1 combines with J gene TRBJ1-2; no check of the table's D call, TRBD1, against the DNA was made. TRBV21-1 constitutes a pseudogene. This CDR3 spans 12 amino acids. CDR3: CASSFNSGGYTF. DNA of the CDR3: TGTGCCAGCAGCTTCAACAGTGGTGGCTACACCTTC.

CDR3 residues: CASSLAPGGRGTEETQYF. The CDR3 DNA follows: TGCGCCAGCAGCTTGGCGCCGGGAGGGCGGGGGACCGAAGAGACCCAGTACTTC. This rearrangement joins TRBV5-1 to TRBJ2-5, with 8 positions matching TRBD2. This CDR3 is 18 amino acids long. Germline loops: CDR1 SGHRS, CDR2 YFSETQ. The trim removed 0 bases at V and 3 bases at J, leaving 13 bases unmatched.

J is TRBJ1-2 and V is TRBV6-1, with D maybe TRBD1 (5 bases). Germline loops: CDR1 MNHNS, CDR2 SASEGT. This CDR3 has 14 residues. The V end was cut by 1 base, the J end by 7 bases, with 13 bases between. The CDR3, as DNA: TGTGCCAGCAGTGAAGGGATGGGGAGGGGTGGCTACACCTTC. It is translated as CASSEGMGRGGYTF.

V and J are TRBV28 and TRBJ1-2; the D is unclear. Germline CDR1 MDHEN, CDR2 SYDVKM. With 3 bases removed from V and 4 bases from J, the gap between germline ends came to 9 bases. The CDR3 totals 13 residues. The CDR3 loop is CASSLRDGYGYTF. CDR3 in DNA: TGTGCCAGCAGTTTGAGGGATGGCTATGGCTACACCTTC.

The CDR3: CASSEGQNLNQPQHF. CDR3 DNA: TGTGCCAGCAGTGAAGGGCAGAACCTCAATCAGCCCCAGCATTTT. This chain uses TRBV2 with TRBJ1-5; no clear D. The CDR3 sequence is 15 residues long. Germline CDR1 SNHLY, CDR2 FYNNEI. With 1 base removed from V and 3 bases from J, the gap between germline ends came to 10 bases.

This chain links TRBV19 with TRBJ1-3, with D perhaps TRBD1 (5 bases). This CDR3 spans 15 amino acids. Germline values: CDR1 LNHDA, CDR2 SQIVND (reference sequence). The germline V and J ends were trimmed by 5 bases and 3 bases, with 14 bases remaining between them. The CDR3: CASSPPLGGGNTIYF. CDR3 DNA sequence: TGTGCCAGTAGTCCCCCGTTGGGGGGTGGAAACACCATATATTTT.

This chain uses TRBV6-5 with TRBJ2-4, with 7 nucleotides matching TRBD1. This CDR3 is built from 14 residues. Germline-derived CDR1 and CDR2 are MNHEY and SVGAGI. With 6 bases clipped from V and 6 bases from J, the junction kept 8 bases outside the gene matches. DNA for the CDR3: TGTGCCAGCAGGGCCGGGACAGAGGGAAACATTCAGTACTTC. Translating gives CASRAGTEGNIQYF.

The chain recombines TRBV5-1 with TRBJ2-7; 8 positions match TRBD2. Germline-derived CDR1 and CDR2 are SGHRS and YFSETQ. V gave up 3 bases and J gave up 3 bases; unmatched junction bases: 8. The CDR3 is made up of 15 amino acids. The CDR3 sequence: CASSSPNGGVYEQYF. The CDR3 DNA follows: TGCGCCAGCAGCTCTCCCAACGGGGGGGTCTACGAGCAGTACTTC.

This chain uses TRBV6-5 with TRBJ1-2; 7 bases agree with TRBD1. There are 14 residues in the CDR3. The trim removed 0 bases at V and 4 bases at J, leaving 2 bases unmatched. Germline CDR1 reads MNHEY; CDR2 reads SVGAGI. The CDR3 region has the DNA TGTGCCAGCAGTTACTCCGGGACAGCCTATGGCTACACCTTC. Translation: CASSYSGTAYGYTF.

The chain carries TRBV2 and TRBJ2-7; 12 positions match TRBD1. This CDR3 contains 14 residues. V lost 6 bases to trimming and J lost 7 bases; unmatched junction nucleotides: 7. Per the germline V gene, CDR1 is SNHLY and CDR2 is FYNNEI. Here the CDR3 reads CASRTGTGGREQYV. In DNA form, the CDR3 reads TGTGCCAGCAGAACCGGGACAGGGGGCCGGGAGCAGTACGTC.

This clone was observed once. The V and J genes are TRBV15 and TRBJ1-5, with D possibly being TRBD1 (5 bases). The CDR3 loop spans 17 amino acids. Trimming removed 4 bases at V and 0 bases at J, with 16 bases between. Germline values: CDR1 LNHNV, CDR2 YYDKDF (reference sequence). The CDR3 loop reads CATSTRGIRTSNQPQHF. The DNA for the CDR3 is TGTGCCACCAGCACCCGGGGGATTAGGACTAGCAATCAGCCCCAGCATTTT.

The chain couples TRBV27 to TRBJ1-4; D perhaps matches TRBD1 (5 bases). The CDR3 runs to 17 residues. The V and J ends lost 7 bases and 2 bases respectively, with 20 bases between them. The germline V gene encodes CDR1 MNHEY and CDR2 SMNVEV (reference sequence). CDR3 in amino acids: CASTIPGGKGTNEKLFF. CDR3 coding DNA: TGTGCCAGCACCATCCCCGGGGGGAAGGGGACTAATGAAAAACTGTTTTTT.